A selection of T cell receptor beta chains follows, all from one sample in a study of regulatory T cells in long-lasting Graves disease. TCRdb used MiXCR to reprocess the multiplex PCR reads, holding one entry per CDR3 protein. The sample has roughly 360,000 distinct CDR3 sequences; less than 30% are singletons. The sample consisted of peripheral blood mononuclear cells (PBMCs), taken when the disease was refractory, from a patient treated with antithyroid drugs. These receptors were obtained from a woman in her forties with Graves disease. Both conserved end residues are part of each CDR3. A D gene is named only where the DNA matches it firmly. Size is omitted from some rows. Given values are once, few, many or a class for expanded clones.

many,TRBV28,.,TRBJ2-7,CASSRRGGYEQYF,TGTGCCAGCAGCCGCAGGGGGGGATACGAGCAGTACTTC
.,TRBV6-2/TRBV6-3,.,TRBJ1-3,CASSADRNTIYF,TGTGCCAGCAGTGCGGACCGAAACACCATATATTTT
.,TRBV12-3/TRBV12-4,TRBD2,TRBJ2-3,CASSHRRSGRRTDTQYF,TGTGCCAGCAGCCATCGAAGGAGCGGGAGACGGACAGATACGCAGTATTTT
.,TRBV29-1,.,TRBJ2-7,CSVGWVSSSEQYF,TGCAGCGTTGGTTGGGTATCTTCCTCCGAGCAGTACTTC
once,TRBV28,.,TRBJ2-7,CASSLTQTYEQYF,TGTGCCAGCAGTTTAACGCAGACCTACGAGCAGTACTTC
many,TRBV28,.,TRBJ2-7,CASSPQGVGRYEQYF,TGTGCCAGCAGCCCTCAGGGCGTGGGCCGCTACGAGCAGTACTTC
few,TRBV5-1,TRBD1,TRBJ1-1,CASSWTGVNTEAFF,TGCGCCAGCAGCTGGACAGGAGTGAACACTGAAGCTTTCTTT
medium-sized,TRBV28,TRBD2,TRBJ2-7,CASSLGIGTSGRDTYEQYF,TGTGCCAGCAGTCTAGGGATCGGGACTAGCGGGAGGGATACCTACGAGCAGTACTTC
few,TRBV19,TRBD1,TRBJ2-7,CASSNRDRGLYEQYF,TGTGCCAGTAGTAACCGGGACAGGGGGCTCTACGAGCAGTACTTC
few,TRBV5-1,TRBD1,TRBJ1-1,CASKGQVNTEAFF,TGCGCCAGCAAAGGACAGGTGAACACTGAAGCTTTCTTT
.,TRBV4-1,TRBD2,TRBJ2-5,CASSRGTSGHQETQYF,TGCGCCAGCAGCCGCGGGACTAGCGGACACCAAGAGACCCAGTACTTC
many,TRBV28,TRBD1,TRBJ1-3,CASSRRDRVSGNTIYF,TGTGCCAGCAGTAGGAGGGACAGGGTGTCTGGAAACACCATATATTTT
many,TRBV7-3,.,TRBJ2-5,CASSLMGGREETQYF,TGTGCCAGCAGCTTAATGGGGGGGCGCGAAGAGACCCAGTACTTC
few,TRBV6-1,.,TRBJ2-1,CASRPSRELAYNEQFF,TGTGCCAGCAGGCCTAGCAGGGAGCTGGCCTACAATGAGCAGTTCTTC
.,TRBV5-1,.,TRBJ1-2,CASSPDQGAYYGYTF,TGCGCCAGCAGCCCGGATCAGGGTGCCTACTATGGCTACACCTTC
few,TRBV28,.,TRBJ2-7,CASTGDYEQYF,TGTGCCAGCACAGGAGACTACGAGCAGTACTTC
many,TRBV11-2,TRBD1,TRBJ1-1,CASMRQGRTEAFF,TGTGCCAGCATGCGACAGGGACGCACTGAAGCTTTCTTT
many,TRBV2,TRBD1,TRBJ2-5,CASSRQGWGQETQYF,TGTGCCAGCAGCCGACAGGGTTGGGGCCAAGAAACCCAGTACTTC
many,TRBV11-2,.,TRBJ1-1,CASSLVVLEGTEAFF,TGTGCCAGCAGCTTAGTCGTCCTAGAGGGCACTGAAGCTTTCTTT
many,TRBV28,.,TRBJ2-7,CASSLVDYEQYF,TGTGCCAGCAGTTTAGTCGACTACGAGCAGTACTTC
many,TRBV28,.,TRBJ1-2,CASSFRGTPTYGYTF,TGTGCCAGCAGTTTCAGGGGCACTCCGACGTATGGCTACACCTTC
many,TRBV28,.,TRBJ2-2,CASSLIGELFF,TGTGCCAGCAGTTTAATCGGGGAGCTGTTTTTT
few,TRBV20-1,.,TRBJ1-2,CSARDLELRGYTF,TGCAGTGCTAGAGATCTCGAACTGAGGGGCTACACCTTC
many,TRBV27,TRBD2,TRBJ2-5,CASSWTSGRALETQYF,TGTGCCAGCAGTTGGACTAGCGGGAGGGCGTTGGAGACCCAGTACTTC
few,TRBV6-1,.,TRBJ2-7,CASRPYWATRTYEQYF,TGTGCCAGCAGACCCTACTGGGCGACTCGGACCTACGAGCAGTACTTC
.,TRBV6-1,.,TRBJ2-1,CASSHQVLLYNEQFF,TGTGCCAGCAGCCACCAGGTGTTGTTGTACAATGAGCAGTTCTTC
many,TRBV28,TRBD2,TRBJ2-7,CATRGGRDEQYF,TGTGCCACCCGCGGCGGGAGGGACGAGCAGTACTTC
many,TRBV5-5,.,TRBJ2-5,CASSPRPGETQYF,TGTGCCAGCAGCCCGCGCCCAGGGGAGACCCAGTACTTC
.,TRBV28,TRBD2,TRBJ2-1,CASSNRLAGPYNEQFF,TGTGCCAGCAGCAACAGACTAGCGGGGCCCTACAATGAGCAGTTCTTC
many,TRBV6-2/TRBV6-3,TRBD1,TRBJ1-6,CASSYFGQGYSPLHF,TGTGCCAGCAGTTACTTTGGACAGGGGTATTCACCCCTCCACTTT
.,TRBV29-1,.,TRBJ2-7,CSVVGDHEQYF,TGCAGCGTTGTCGGAGACCACGAGCAGTACTTC
many,TRBV19,TRBD1,TRBJ2-7,CASSTPGDRDEQYF,TGTGCCAGTAGTACCCCAGGGGACAGAGACGAGCAGTACTTC
many,TRBV27,.,TRBJ2-5,CASSPRSGRYRVRNQETQYF,TGTGCCAGCAGTCCCCGGTCGGGGAGATACAGGGTTAGGAACCAAGAGACCCAGTACTTC
.,TRBV2,.,TRBJ1-3,CAGSAGNSGNTIYF,TGTGCCGGCTCCGCCGGGAACTCTGGAAACACCATATATTTT
many,TRBV28,TRBD1,TRBJ1-2,CASTLRQGALGYGYTF,TGTGCCAGCACCCTCCGACAGGGGGCGCTCGGCTATGGCTACACCTTC
many,TRBV15,.,TRBJ2-5,CATSSSYGTQYF,TGTGCCACCAGCAGTTCCTACGGGACCCAGTACTTC
many,TRBV28,.,TRBJ1-3,CASSSPGLAGNTIYF,TGTGCCAGCAGTTCCCCAGGGTTGGCTGGAAACACCATATATTTT
.,TRBV4-1,TRBD1,TRBJ1-4,CASSQDFEGGAHEKLFF,TGCGCCAGCAGCCAAGATTTTGAAGGGGGCGCGCATGAAAAACTGTTTTTT
.,TRBV11-2,.,TRBJ2-3,CASSFSRGDTQYF,TGTGCCAGCAGCTTTAGTAGGGGAGATACGCAGTATTTT
many,TRBV6-2/TRBV6-3,TRBD2,TRBJ2-7,CASSYSTREEGEQYF,TGTGCCAGCAGTTACTCGACGCGGGAGGAAGGCGAGCAGTACTTC
once,TRBV30,.,TRBJ1-1,CALGSRQAFF,TGTGCCCTTGGATCACGACAAGCTTTCTTT
.,TRBV19,.,TRBJ1-5,CASSGLAYSNQPQHF,TGTGCCAGTAGTGGTTTGGCATATAGCAATCAGCCCCAGCATTTT
.,TRBV20-1,TRBD1,TRBJ2-7,CSASILQGGRQYF,TGCAGTGCTAGTATTTTACAGGGGGGTAGGCAGTACTTC
few,TRBV5-1,.,TRBJ2-7,CASSFSTGNSYEQYF,TGCGCCAGCAGCTTCTCCACAGGGAACTCCTACGAGCAGTACTTC
.,TRBV20-1,.,TRBJ2-3,CSARNYADTQYF,TGCAGTGCTAGGAACTACGCAGATACGCAGTATTTT
many,TRBV28,.,TRBJ1-1,CASSLWVMNTEAFF,TGTGCCAGCAGTTTATGGGTAATGAACACTGAAGCTTTCTTT
many,TRBV10-3,.,TRBJ2-5,CAISVGTQETQYF,TGTGCCATCAGTGTGGGCACCCAAGAGACCCAGTACTTC
few,TRBV3-1,.,TRBJ2-7,CASSEGGYYEQYF,TGTGCCAGCTCAGAAGGAGGGTACTACGAGCAGTACTTC